This entry describes one TCR beta chain. The entry originates in a study of blood T cell repertoires in COVID-19. Across the whole study: The analysed material was cDNA or gDNA that came from T cells, B-cell-depleted T cells, or PBMCs.

Data came from immunoSEQ multiplex PCR; TCRdb stores just in-frame clones and leaves some out. The repertoire holds roughly 500,000 clones, with 88% as singletons. Participant-reported clinical history was the basis for cohort assignment. Germline V gene lookup returns CDR1 LGHDT and CDR2 YNNKEL (reference sequence). V lost 3 bases to trimming and J lost 9 bases; unmatched junction nucleotides: 2. CDR3 length equals 12 residues. The TCR was taken from a woman aged 40 to 49 who had recovered from COVID-19. The chain joins TRBV3-1 (or the pseudogene TRBV3-2) to TRBJ2-1, with TRBD1 matching over 7 bases. The specimen sequenced was PBMCs or T cells enriched from blood (not recorded which). The CDR3 spells CASSQYRGEQFF. In nucleotides, the CDR3 is TGTGCCAGCAGCCAGTACAGGGGTGAGCAGTTCTTC.